The 10 T cell receptor beta chains presented below share a single source sample, sequenced in a study of blood T cell repertoires in COVID-19. Assay: immunoSEQ multiplex PCR; the TCRdb copy retains only in-frame clones and omits some. Here the sample spans 310,000 or so clones, 70% to 90% being singletons. Sequenced material: peripheral blood. The receptor set was obtained from a man between 18 and 35 years old who had recovered from COVID-19.

V usage is TRBV10-2 and J usage is TRBJ1-2, with D possibly TRBD1 on 5 matching bases. CDR3 length: 12 amino acids. Between the trimmed V and J ends, which lost 7 bases and 3 bases, there was a span of 9 bases. The V gene's germline CDR1 is WSHSY and CDR2 SAAADI. The DNA of the CDR3 is TGCGCCAGCATGGGGGGGGACTATGGCTACACCTTC. Translating it yields CASMGGDYGYTF.

This clone has more than one count but fewer than ten. The chain employs TRBV5-5 and TRBJ1-2; D remains ambiguous. This CDR3 has 13 residues. Trimming took off 4 bases at V and 8 bases at J, with 15 bases between the two ends. Germline V gene lookup returns CDR1 SGHKS and CDR2 YYEKEE (reference sequence). The CDR3 DNA reads as TGTGCCAGCAGCCGCGGGGATCCCTTCGGCTACACCTTC. This gives the protein CASSRGDPFGYTF.

The CDR3 reads CASSMAPNTEAFF. CDR3 DNA: TGTGCCAGTAGCATGGCCCCGAACACTGAAGCTTTCTTT. V is TRBV19 and J is TRBJ1-1, with unresolved D. CDR3 size: 13 residues. Germline assignment: CDR1 LNHDA and CDR2 SQIVND (reference sequence). The V end lost 6 bases, the J end lost 1 base, and 9 bases lay between the germline ends.

The chain couples TRBV5-6 to TRBJ2-5; 10 nucleotides line up with TRBD2. Trimming at V came to 3 bases and at J to 2 bases, leaving 7 bases not matched to a gene. The CDR3 totals 16 residues. CDR1 is SGHDT, CDR2 YYEEEE, per germline. Here the CDR3 reads CASSSAAGGQQETQYF. For the CDR3, the DNA is TGTGCCAGCAGCTCAGCAGCGGGGGGGCAGCAAGAGACCCAGTACTTC.

V is TRBV20-1 and J is TRBJ2-3, with D possibly TRBD2 on 6 matching bases. Deletions cut 1 base from V and 14 bases from J, with 13 bases between. The CDR3 runs to 11 residues. Germline assignment: CDR1 DFQATT and CDR2 SNEGSKA (reference sequence). In DNA form, the CDR3 reads TGCAGTGCTAGAGGGACTATAAGCCCGTATTTT. It translates to CSARGTISPYF.

The rearrangement uses TRBV5-5 and TRBJ2-1; D may be TRBD2 (5 bases). The germline V and J ends were trimmed by 0 bases and 8 bases, with 12 bases remaining between them. Germline V gene sequence: CDR1 SGHKS, CDR2 YYEKEE (reference sequence). This CDR3 contains 14 residues. DNA of the CDR3: TGTGCCAGCAGCTTGGCCGGGATAGAGGATGAGCAGTTCTTC. This gives the protein CASSLAGIEDEQFF.

J is TRBJ1-1 and V is TRBV12-3 or TRBV12-4; 7 bases match TRBD1. There are 13 residues in the CDR3. The V segment lost 7 bases and the J segment 6 bases; nucleotides outside the gene matches: 8. CDR3 loop: CASIEGARAEAFF. In DNA, the CDR3 is TGTGCCAGCATTGAGGGGGCTAGGGCTGAAGCTTTCTTT.

The chain recombines TRBV21-1 with TRBJ2-1; TRBD2, as called in the table, went unchecked against the DNA. TRBV21-1 is deemed a pseudogene. The CDR3 extends over 14 amino acids. CDR3 amino acids: CASNDLGGYREQFF. The CDR3 DNA follows: TGTGCCAGCAACGACCTGGGGGGGTACCGAGAGCAGTTCTTC.

The V gene is TRBV10-3, the J gene TRBJ1-3; the match to TRBD1 covers 10 bases. This CDR3 has 16 residues. In germline, CDR1 is ENHRY, CDR2 SYGVKD. The junction had 11 bases not matched to a gene; V was cut back by 3 bases and J by 9 bases. CDR3 sequence: CAISEGQGDLGGTIYF. CDR3 nucleotides: TGTGCCATCAGTGAAGGACAGGGGGACCTCGGAGGCACCATATATTTT.

This clone was recorded a few times. The chain links TRBV29-1 to TRBJ2-5, with D tentatively TRBD2 (6 bases). Germline values: CDR1 SQVTM, CDR2 ANQGSEA. The ends were cut back, 6 bases at V and 2 bases at J, with 7 bases in the middle. The CDR3 consists of 11 residues. The CDR3 nucleotides read TGCAGCGTGGGGGGACAAGAGACCCAGTACTTC. Translation: CSVGGQETQYF.